This T cell receptor (beta chain) was profiled in a study of control samples from healthy donors and cancer patients. TCRdb's table, derived via immunoSEQ multiplex PCR, lists solely in-frame clones and lacks some. Of 250,000 to 300,000 clones in the sample, almost 85% were seen once. V lost 3 bases and J lost 4; bases outside the gene matches: 6. Germline assignment: CDR1 KGHSH and CDR2 LQKENI. The CDR3 has 15 residues. The receptor comes from a woman aged 60-70 years with lung cancer. This chain joins TRBV18 and TRBJ1-1, with 9 bases aligning to TRBD1. The sequencing input was PBMCs. DNA for the CDR3: TGTGCCAGCTCACCCGAACAGGGGGCCCGCACTGAAGCTTTCTTT. Protein product: CASSPEQGARTEAFF.